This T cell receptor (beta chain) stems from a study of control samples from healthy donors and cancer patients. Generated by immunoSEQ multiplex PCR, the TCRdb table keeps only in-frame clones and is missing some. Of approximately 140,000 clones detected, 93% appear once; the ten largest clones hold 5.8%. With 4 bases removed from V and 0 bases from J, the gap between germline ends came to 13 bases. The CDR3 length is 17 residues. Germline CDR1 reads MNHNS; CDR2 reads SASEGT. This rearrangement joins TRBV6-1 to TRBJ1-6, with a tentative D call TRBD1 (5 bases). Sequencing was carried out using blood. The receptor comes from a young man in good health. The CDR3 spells CASSGSRGSSYNSPLHF. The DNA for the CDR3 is TGTGCCAGCAGTGGGTCGAGGGGAAGCTCCTATAATTCACCCCTCCACTTT.